This is a list of T cell receptor beta chains from one sample in a study of metastatic and nonmetastatic thyroid tumors. TCRdb redid the clone calls on the PCR reads using MiXCR. The sample lists approximately 70,000 clones, 18% occurring once. The sequenced sample consisted of blood. The receptors were gathered from a female donor with papillary thyroid cancer or a benign thyroid nodule (not recorded which). Some clones in this sample may be carry-over from other donors' samples. Both conserved end residues are part of each CDR3. The D gene is left open where the match is weak.

J: TRBJ2-7; D: TRBD2; length: 16; V: TRBV13; CDR3: CASSFRTSGFSYEQYF
J: TRBJ2-5; D: NA; length: 14; V: TRBV11-1; CDR3: CASSFLAGQETQYF
J: TRBJ2-3; D: TRBD2; length: 15; V: TRBV6-4; CDR3: CANSGGTSDTDTQYF
J: TRBJ2-2; D: TRBD2; length: 14; V: TRBV6-4; CDR3: CASSDGRDTGELFF
J: TRBJ2-5; D: NA; length: 12; V: TRBV11-2; CDR3: CASSPTGETQYF
J: TRBJ1-2; D: TRBD1; length: 13; V: TRBV11-2; CDR3: CASSRDRRDGYTF
J: TRBJ2-5; D: TRBD1; length: 15; V: TRBV4-1; CDR3: CASSQVDRDVRTQYF
J: TRBJ1-2; D: NA; length: 14; V: TRBV3-1; CDR3: CASSPHDRNSGYTF
J: TRBJ1-2; D: NA; length: 14; V: TRBV19; CDR3: CASSTRTENYGYTF
J: TRBJ2-1; D: NA; length: 12; V: TRBV7-3; CDR3: CAIISDGTEQFF
J: TRBJ2-7; D: NA; length: 15; V: TRBV7-6; CDR3: CASSLQNGDGDEQYF
J: TRBJ2-1; D: NA; length: 12; V: TRBV12-3/TRBV12-4; CDR3: CASSFGLNEQFF
J: TRBJ2-1; D: TRBD2; length: 14; V: TRBV27; CDR3: CASSFSGGAKEQFF
J: TRBJ1-1; D: NA; length: 13; V: TRBV30; CDR3: CAWSVGGTTEAFF
J: TRBJ2-1; D: NA; length: 11; V: TRBV9; CDR3: CASSADNEQFF
J: TRBJ1-1; D: TRBD1; length: 12; V: TRBV19; CDR3: CASSTDRYEAFF
J: TRBJ2-2; D: NA; length: 10; V: TRBV9; CDR3: CASSGRELFF
J: TRBJ2-7; D: NA; length: 16; V: TRBV20-1; CDR3: CSARDQTLGQTYEQYF
J: TRBJ2-1; D: NA; length: 14; V: TRBV5-1; CDR3: CASIEEGSYNEQFF
J: TRBJ2-7; D: NA; length: 13; V: TRBV5-1; CDR3: CASILGDSNEQYF
J: TRBJ2-3; D: NA; length: 13; V: TRBV18; CDR3: CASSPMNTDTQYF
J: TRBJ1-5; D: NA; length: 14; V: TRBV2; CDR3: CASRPDMSNQPQHF
J: TRBJ2-5; D: NA; length: 14; V: TRBV30; CDR3: CACSPGTTQETQYF
J: TRBJ2-3; D: NA; length: 16; V: TRBV9; CDR3: CVSSATGSTSTDTQYF
J: TRBJ2-7; D: TRBD1; length: 12; V: TRBV28; CDR3: CASRGRGIEQYF
J: TRBJ2-3; D: NA; length: 17; V: TRBV28; CDR3: CASSLRRIWTYTDTQYF
J: TRBJ2-3; D: TRBD2; length: 16; V: TRBV11-2; CDR3: CASSFRLAGDTDTQYF
J: TRBJ2-3; D: NA; length: 14; V: TRBV9; CDR3: CASSVLSSTDTQYF
J: TRBJ1-2; D: NA; length: 14; V: TRBV4-1; CDR3: CASSQDERNYGYTF
J: TRBJ2-3; D: TRBD2; length: 16; V: TRBV3-1; CDR3: CASSQLVAGGLDTQYF
J: TRBJ2-1; D: TRBD2; length: 16; V: TRBV15; CDR3: CATSRDQREDGGEQFF
J: TRBJ2-6; D: TRBD1; length: 18; V: TRBV9; CDR3: CASILPPDRDSGANVLTF
J: TRBJ1-1; D: NA; length: 17; V: TRBV9; CDR3: CASSASRGGGMNTEAFF
J: TRBJ2-3; D: NA; length: 14; V: TRBV19; CDR3: CASSEGPSTDTQYF
J: TRBJ1-2; D: TRBD1; length: 13; V: TRBV25-1; CDR3: CASSPTGGHGYTF
J: TRBJ1-1; D: NA; length: 11; V: TRBV6-1; CDR3: CASRQGAEAFF
J: TRBJ2-1; D: NA; length: 11; V: TRBV12-5; CDR3: CASGPCHEQFF
J: TRBJ2-1; D: TRBD2; length: 19; V: TRBV4-1; CDR3: CASSQVGTSGRLAYNEQFF
J: TRBJ1-3; D: NA; length: 14; V: TRBV12-3/TRBV12-4; CDR3: CASSFGNSGNTIYF
J: TRBJ2-7; D: NA; length: 14; V: TRBV7-9; CDR3: CASSLEQVSSKQYF
J: TRBJ1-6; D: NA; length: 21; V: TRBV7-6; CDR3: CASSQKVFGSGIYGDNSPLHF
J: TRBJ2-7; D: NA; length: 16; V: TRBV4-1; CDR3: CASSQDLGVSGYEQYF
J: TRBJ1-1; D: TRBD1; length: 16; V: TRBV6-6; CDR3: CAISYWAGGGNTESFF
J: TRBJ2-4; D: NA; length: 16; V: TRBV3-1; CDR3: CASSQDLGRAKNIQYF
J: TRBJ2-7; D: TRBD2; length: 14; V: TRBV19; CDR3: CASSPTSLPYEQYF
J: TRBJ2-7; D: NA; length: 18; V: TRBV7-6; CDR3: CASWVREGDRREGSEQYF
J: TRBJ2-7; D: TRBD2; length: 15; V: TRBV5-4; CDR3: CASRTWGREGREQYF
J: TRBJ1-5; D: NA; length: 15; V: TRBV7-2; CDR3: CASSPGVISNQPQHF
J: TRBJ2-4; D: NA; length: 12; V: TRBV6-2/TRBV6-3; CDR3: CASSYIGDFLYF
J: TRBJ1-5; D: NA; length: 15; V: TRBV6-6; CDR3: CASSYSWQGGQPQHF
J: TRBJ2-5; D: TRBD2; length: 16; V: TRBV30; CDR3: CAWSVWTSGPQETQYF
J: TRBJ2-3; D: NA; length: 16; V: TRBV28; CDR3: CASSPRLGRSTDTQYF
J: TRBJ1-1; D: NA; length: 14; V: TRBV20-1; CDR3: CSAILGTDRTEAFF
J: TRBJ1-5; D: NA; length: 13; V: TRBV28; CDR3: CASSLNGNQPQHF
J: TRBJ2-7; D: TRBD1; length: 14; V: TRBV7-6; CDR3: CASSSTTGVGEQYF
J: TRBJ2-7; D: NA; length: 13; V: TRBV11-3; CDR3: CASSFPGAHEQYF
J: TRBJ1-1; D: NA; length: 14; V: TRBV5-1; CDR3: CASSPVEGYTEAFF
J: TRBJ1-1; D: NA; length: 14; V: TRBV13; CDR3: CASSFGQPNTEAFF
J: TRBJ1-1; D: NA; length: 16; V: TRBV4-1; CDR3: CASSQGGGTSNTEAFF